What follows are 22 T cell receptor beta chains derived from one specimen sequenced in a study of T cells in localized non-small cell lung cancer. Produced via immunoSEQ multiplex PCR; TCRdb's table is partial and in-frame only. The sample lists some 50,000 clones, more than 75% occurring once. Source: PBMCs, taken before any cancer treatment. The receptors stem from a female donor with stage II lung adenocarcinoma.

This clone was observed once. V is TRBV19 and J is TRBJ1-2; the D gene is possibly TRBD1 (5 bases). The CDR3 is 13 amino acids. Germline lookup yields CDR1 LNHDA and CDR2 SQIVND (reference sequence). Trimming cost V 7 bases and J 8 bases, with 17 bases left between them. The DNA of the CDR3 is TGTGCCAGTACGTCCTCTAAAGGGGTCGGCTACACCTTC. The encoded protein is CASTSSKGVGYTF.

The rearrangement uses TRBV29-1 and TRBJ2-7; D tentatively reads TRBD1 or TRBD2 (5 bases each). The CDR3 length is 12 residues. Germline CDR1 reads SQVTM; CDR2 reads ANQGSEA. Trimming pared 3 bases from V and 5 bases from J, leaving 11 bases between. CDR3 DNA: TGCAGCGTTGAGTGGGACGCACACGAGCAGTACTTC. This codes for CSVEWDAHEQYF.

V gene TRBV28 combines with J gene TRBJ2-7, with 11 bases identical to TRBD2. V shed 6 bases, J shed 0 bases, and the junction held 10 bases outside the gene matches. The CDR3 extends over 17 amino acids. The germline V gene encodes CDR1 MDHEN and CDR2 SYDVKM. CDR3 nucleotide sequence: TGTGCCAGCAGCACGGGACTAGCGGATATTCTCTCCTACGAGCAGTACTTC. Protein sequence: CASSTGLADILSYEQYF.

The rearrangement links TRBV4-1 to TRBJ1-6, with unresolved D. Germline-derived CDR1 and CDR2 are MGHRA and YSYEKL. The V gene lost 1 base and the J gene lost 0 bases, with 10 bases spanning the gap. This CDR3 region has 17 residues. The CDR3 here is CASSQVMASSYNSPLHF. CDR3 nucleotide sequence: TGCGCCAGCAGCCAAGTCATGGCAAGCTCCTATAATTCACCCCTCCACTTT.

The chain employs TRBV4-1 and TRBJ2-1; D not resolved. Trimming stripped 8 bases from V and 7 bases from J, with 18 bases between. CDR1 and CDR2 (germline): MGHRA, YSYEKL. The CDR3 extends over 14 amino acids. The chain's CDR3 is CASGYSQTRNEQFF. In DNA form, the CDR3 reads TGCGCCAGCGGTTACAGTCAGACAAGGAATGAGCAGTTCTTC.

The rearrangement links TRBV6-5 to TRBJ1-2, with D possibly matching TRBD1 (5 bases). V lost 5 bases and J 8 bases, leaving 15 bases between the germline ends. The CDR3 sequence is 13 residues long. Germline CDR1 is MNHEY and CDR2 is SVGAGI. The CDR3 DNA reads as TGTGCCAGCAGTGAAGCGGCAGGGTGGGGCTACACCTTC. Residues: CASSEAAGWGYTF.

This chain uses TRBV2 with TRBJ1-2, with D hard to call. Trimming shortened V by 11 bases and J by 8 bases, and 18 bases separated the two germline ends. The germline V gene has CDR1 SNHLY and CDR2 FYNNEI. The CDR3 sequence is 12 residues long. In DNA form, the CDR3 reads TGTGCCGGCCCAGGTGGGGTGAAGGGCTACACCTTC. Protein: CAGPGGVKGYTF.

The rearrangement joins TRBV4-1 to TRBJ2-7; D uncertain. The V and J ends lost 5 bases and 0 bases respectively, with 11 bases between them. This CDR3 has 14 residues. The V gene's germline CDR1 is MGHRA and CDR2 YSYEKL. The DNA for the CDR3 is TGCGCCAGCAGCGAAAAACAGAGCTCCTACGAGCAGTACTTC. This sequence encodes CASSEKQSSYEQYF.

For the CDR3, the DNA is TGTGCCACCAGCAGTTTCGGACAGGGGGAAAAACTGTTTTTT. This codes for CATSSFGQGEKLFF. The V call is TRBV15, the J call TRBJ1-4, with 9 bases that match TRBD1. CDR3 length equals 14 residues. V lost 3 bases, J lost 8 bases, and 4 bases stayed unmatched. Per the germline V gene, CDR1 is LNHNV and CDR2 is YYDKDF (reference sequence). Together with reference TRBV15 and TRBJ1-4, the CDR3 gives the full variable domain: DAMVIQNPRYQVTQFGKPVTLSCSQTLNHNVMYWYQQKSSQAPKLLFHYYDKDFNNEADTPDNFQSRRPNTSFCFLDIRSPGLGDTAMYLCATSSFGQGEKLFFGSGTQLSVL.

The chain carries TRBV18 and TRBJ2-1; maybe TRBD1 (5 bases). CDR3 length: 16 amino acids. Germline V gene sequence: CDR1 KGHSH, CDR2 LQKENI. Between the trimmed V and J ends, which lost 0 bases and 4 bases, there was a span of 13 bases. The CDR3 bases are TGTGCCAGCTCACCACCGGGCAGGGCTCCTTACAATGAGCAGTTCTTC. As protein: CASSPPGRAPYNEQFF.

This chain uses TRBV6-1 with TRBJ1-5; possible D gene TRBD1, 5 bases. CDR3 length: 12 residues. V was shortened by 7 bases and J by 7 bases, with 11 bases between the two germline ends. Germline CDR1 reads MNHNS; CDR2 reads SASEGT. This CDR3 is CASTDRVQPQHF. The CDR3 DNA follows: TGTGCCAGCACCGACAGAGTACAGCCCCAGCATTTT.

The chain uses TRBV4-1 and TRBJ2-7, with TRBD1 matching over 8 bases. Germline lookup yields CDR1 MGHRA and CDR2 YSYEKL. V shed 2 bases, J shed 7 bases, and the junction held 4 bases outside the gene matches. The CDR3 covers 13 residues. DNA for the CDR3: TGCGCCAGCAGCCAACAGGGGGCGAGAGAGCAGTACTTC. Encoded protein: CASSQQGAREQYF.

This sequence joins TRBV4-2 and TRBJ1-4; 8 bases map to TRBD1. V lost 8 bases and J lost 0; bases outside the gene matches: 5. There are 15 residues in the CDR3. From germline, CDR1 is LGHNA and CDR2 YNFKEQ. The CDR3 loop is CASSPRGPTNEKLFF. The CDR3 DNA reads TGTGCCAGCTCCCCCAGGGGGCCAACTAATGAAAAACTGTTTTTT.

This chain links TRBV29-1 with TRBJ1-3, with D maybe TRBD1 (6 bases). Per the germline V gene, CDR1 is SQVTM and CDR2 is ANQGSEA. There are 14 residues in the CDR3. V was pared by 2 bases and J by 4 bases, with 12 bases between. The CDR3 region is CSVELAGAGNTIYF. CDR3 nucleotides: TGCAGCGTTGAACTGGCAGGGGCCGGAAACACCATATATTTT.

The chain uses TRBV5-1 and TRBJ2-3; D gene unclear. Germline lookup yields CDR1 SGHRS and CDR2 YFSETQ. This CDR3 has 12 amino acids. The V gene lost 5 bases and the J gene lost 5 bases, with 9 bases spanning the gap. Here the CDR3 reads CASSFRQDTQYF. Written as DNA, the CDR3 is TGCGCCAGCAGTTTCCGGCAAGATACGCAGTATTTT.

The chain joins TRBV5-1 to TRBJ1-1; D remains unclear. V dropped 0 bases and J dropped 1 base, with 10 bases sitting between them. Germline CDR1 is SGHRS and CDR2 is YFSETQ. The CDR3 totals 15 residues. The CDR3 loop reads CASSLAREKNTEAFF. Here the CDR3 DNA reads TGCGCCAGCAGCTTGGCTCGTGAGAAGAACACTGAAGCTTTCTTT.

The V call is TRBV18, the J call TRBJ2-1; perhaps TRBD1 as D (6 bases). Trimming pared 3 bases from V and 3 bases from J, leaving 9 bases between. The CDR3 loop spans 14 amino acids. From germline, CDR1 is KGHSH and CDR2 LQKENI. CDR3 coding DNA: TGTGCCAGCTCACCTGCGACAGGCTACAATGAGCAGTTCTTC. Protein: CASSPATGYNEQFF.

Here the CDR3 reads CATSTGTGNGYTF. The CDR3 DNA sequence: TGTGCCACCAGCACCGGGACAGGGAATGGCTACACCTTC. This chain joins TRBV15 and TRBJ1-2; 9 bases line up with TRBD1. Looked up from germline, CDR1 is LNHNV and CDR2 is YYDKDF (reference sequence). V was clipped by 4 bases and J by 6 bases; unmatched bases: 3. This CDR3 comprises 13 residues.

The chain couples TRBV9 to TRBJ2-3; D is perhaps TRBD1 (8 bases). Germline V gene data show CDR1 as SGDLS and CDR2 as YYNGEE. Trimming removed 0 bases at V and 5 bases at J, with 13 bases between. The CDR3 consists of 15 residues. For the CDR3, the DNA is TGTGCCAGCAGCGTAGCGACAGGGGAGGGAGATACGCAGTATTTT. Translating it yields CASSVATGEGDTQYF.

CDR3 sequence reads: CASRTSGDSYEQYF. In DNA, the CDR3 is TGCGCCAGCAGGACTAGCGGGGATTCCTACGAGCAGTACTTC. The chain combines TRBV5-1 with TRBJ2-7, with 11 bases lining up with TRBD2. Germline lookup yields CDR1 SGHRS and CDR2 YFSETQ. After removal of 5 bases from V and 1 base from J, the junction contained 2 bases not matched to a gene. CDR3 length: 14 amino acids.

The chain employs TRBV27 and TRBJ2-1; TRBD2 matches at 8 bases. Germline CDR1 and CDR2: MNHEY and SMNVEV (reference sequence). After removal of 2 bases from V and 6 bases from J, the junction contained 12 bases not matched to a gene. CDR3 length: 17 amino acids. The CDR3 reads CASSLQGGGRAGNEQFF. CDR3 DNA: TGTGCCAGCAGTTTACAAGGCGGGGGGCGGGCAGGCAATGAGCAGTTCTTC.

In DNA, the CDR3 is TGTGCCAGCAGCTTAGTGGAAACAGGCAAGGATACGCAGTATTTT. Its protein product is CASSLVETGKDTQYF. V gene TRBV7-6 combines with J gene TRBJ2-3; possible D gene TRBD1, 5 bases. With 1 base removed from V and 6 bases from J, the gap between germline ends came to 14 bases. The CDR3 covers 15 residues. Germline CDR1 is SGHVS and CDR2 is FNYEAQ.